This is a list of T cell receptor beta chains from one sample in a study of siplizumab effects on memory and regulatory T cells. Generated by immunoSEQ multiplex PCR, the TCRdb table keeps only in-frame clones and is missing some. This sample has roughly 100,000 clones, with roughly 91% found just once. Sequences were obtained from CD4+ T cells sorted from blood. The receptors here all came from a human donor in good health. Each CDR3 is given with its conserved first and last residue. D genes are given only for firm matches. Some rows mark clone size as missing; the rest say once, few, many or name a class of expanded clone.

V gene,D gene,clone size,J gene,CDR3 protein,CDR3 DNA
TRBV11-3,NA,NA,TRBJ2-1,CASSTRQISSYNEQFF,TGTGCCAGCAGCACTCGACAGATTAGCTCCTACAATGAGCAGTTCTTC
TRBV7-3,TRBD1,once,TRBJ1-5,CASSPDRGQPQHF,TGTGCCAGCAGCCCGGACAGGGGACAGCCCCAGCATTTT
TRBV2,NA,NA,TRBJ1-1,CASSEIEWRTEAFF,TGCGCCAGCAGTGAAATTGAGTGGCGGACTGAAGCTTTCTTT
TRBV7-8,NA,NA,TRBJ2-2,CASSLGVRGGTGELFF,TGTGCCAGCAGCTTAGGGGTCCGGGGTGGTACCGGGGAGCTGTTTTTT
TRBV18,TRBD2,NA,TRBJ2-5,CASSPPGGLAGETQYF,TGTGCCAGCTCACCACCGGGGGGACTAGCGGGAGAGACCCAGTACTTC
TRBV9,NA,NA,TRBJ2-5,CASSVAGGWGARETQYF,TGTGCCAGCAGCGTAGCTGGGGGTTGGGGGGCGAGAGAGACCCAGTACTTC
TRBV7-7,TRBD2,NA,TRBJ2-3,CASSQGSGRGDTQYF,TGTGCTAGCAGCCAGGGGAGCGGGAGAGGTGATACGCAGTATTTT
TRBV19,NA,NA,TRBJ1-2,CASRGYGYGYTF,TGTGCCAGCAGGGGATACGGCTATGGCTACACCTTC
TRBV30,NA,NA,TRBJ1-1,CASHSHPRTVNTEAFF,TGTGCCTCTCATTCACACCCAAGGACGGTGAACACTGAAGCTTTCTTT
TRBV5-4,TRBD1,NA,TRBJ1-3,CASSSLEGQGKGNTIYF,TGTGCCAGCAGCTCGCTCGAGGGACAGGGAAAAGGAAACACCATATATTTT
TRBV2,NA,once,TRBJ2-7,CASTRGGGVSDEQYF,TGTGCCAGCACCAGAGGAGGGGGCGTCTCCGACGAGCAGTACTTC
TRBV5-1,NA,few,TRBJ2-3,CASSPGGRSTTDTQYF,TGCGCCAGCAGCCCCGGGGGGCGCTCCACCACAGATACGCAGTATTTT
TRBV5-1,NA,NA,TRBJ2-1,CASSLAISSYNEQFF,TGCGCCAGCAGCTTGGCGATCAGCTCCTACAATGAGCAGTTCTTC
TRBV15,NA,NA,TRBJ2-5,CATSRDAGREETQYF,TGTGCCACCAGCAGAGACGCTGGGCGTGAGGAGACCCAGTACTTC
TRBV5-4,NA,NA,TRBJ1-2,CASSSGDVFYGYTF,TGTGCCAGCAGCTCAGGGGACGTCTTCTATGGCTACACCTTC
TRBV5-1,NA,NA,TRBJ1-6,CASRQQVNTNSPLHF,TGCGCCAGCAGGCAACAGGTTAATACCAATTCACCCCTCCACTTT
TRBV6-5,TRBD1,NA,TRBJ2-7,CASRPDRGDEQYF,TGTGCCAGCAGGCCCGACAGGGGGGACGAGCAGTACTTC
TRBV6-1,NA,NA,TRBJ2-7,CASSNYEQYF,TGTGCCAGCAGTAACTACGAGCAGTACTTC
TRBV7-8,TRBD1,NA,TRBJ1-4,CASSPVDRDRANPTNEKLFF,TGTGCCAGCAGCCCGGTAGACCGGGACAGGGCAAATCCAACTAATGAAAAACTGTTTTTT
TRBV28,NA,NA,TRBJ1-3,CASSTGGTLSSGNTIYF,TGTGCCAGCAGTACCGGGGGGACATTGAGCTCTGGAAACACCATATATTTT
TRBV2,TRBD1,NA,TRBJ1-2,CASSKTGPSNYGYTF,TGTGCCAGCAGTAAGACAGGGCCGTCTAACTATGGCTACACCTTC
TRBV4-1,NA,NA,TRBJ2-3,CASSHPAYDSTDTQYF,TGCGCCAGCAGCCACCCCGCCTACGATAGCACAGATACGCAGTATTTT
TRBV13,NA,once,TRBJ1-1,CASREGFDHTEAFF,TGTGCCAGTAGAGAGGGGTTCGATCACACTGAAGCTTTCTTT
TRBV6-1,NA,NA,TRBJ2-7,CATHLDRSSYEQYF,TGTGCCACGCACCTCGACAGAAGCTCCTACGAGCAGTACTTC
TRBV11-1,NA,once,TRBJ1-1,CASSRLGEGSTEAFF,TGTGCCAGCAGCCGCCTCGGGGAGGGGAGCACTGAAGCTTTCTTT
TRBV20-1,NA,NA,TRBJ2-3,CSARGDTQYF,TGCAGTGCGAGGGGCGATACGCAGTATTTT
TRBV7-9,NA,NA,TRBJ1-1,CASSPPTVNTEAFF,TGTGCCAGCAGCCCACCTACAGTGAACACTGAAGCTTTCTTT
TRBV28,NA,NA,TRBJ1-5,CASSLRQGLGQPQHF,TGTGCCAGCAGTTTGAGGCAGGGGTTAGGGCAGCCCCAGCATTTT
TRBV19,TRBD1,NA,TRBJ2-2,CASSSPGGVRGELFF,TGTGCCAGTAGTAGTCCAGGGGGCGTCAGGGGGGAGCTGTTTTTT
TRBV2,TRBD1,NA,TRBJ1-4,CASSIPDREVEKLFF,TGTGCCAGCAGTATCCCGGACAGGGAAGTGGAAAAACTGTTTTTT
TRBV12-5,TRBD1,once,TRBJ1-1,CASARTGANTEAFF,TGTGCTAGTGCCCGGACAGGGGCGAACACTGAAGCTTTCTTT